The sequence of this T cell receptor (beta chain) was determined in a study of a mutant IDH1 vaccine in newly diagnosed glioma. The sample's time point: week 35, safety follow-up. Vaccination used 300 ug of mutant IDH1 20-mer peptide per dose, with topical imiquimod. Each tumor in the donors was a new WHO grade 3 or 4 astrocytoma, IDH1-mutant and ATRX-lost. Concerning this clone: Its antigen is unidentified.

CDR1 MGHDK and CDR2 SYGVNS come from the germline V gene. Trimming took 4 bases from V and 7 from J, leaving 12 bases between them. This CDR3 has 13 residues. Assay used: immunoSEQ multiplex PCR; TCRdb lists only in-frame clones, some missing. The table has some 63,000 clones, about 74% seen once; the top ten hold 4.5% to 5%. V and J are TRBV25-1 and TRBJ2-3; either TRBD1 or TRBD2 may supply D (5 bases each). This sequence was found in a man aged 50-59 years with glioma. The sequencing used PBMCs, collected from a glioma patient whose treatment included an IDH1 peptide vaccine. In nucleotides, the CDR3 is TGTGCCAGCAGTGCTTCCGGGACCCATACGCAGTATTTT. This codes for CASSASGTHTQYF. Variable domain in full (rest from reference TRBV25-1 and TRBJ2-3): EADIYQTPRYLVIGTGKKITLECSQTMGHDKMYWYQQDPGMELHLIHYSYGVNSTEKGDLSSESTVSRIRTEHFPLTLESARPSHTSQYLCASSASGTHTQYFGPGTRLTVL.